Below, one T cell receptor beta chain is given with its context. Methods used by the authors: Cell counts per sample came from amplifying reference gene primers. Clones were sequenced by immunoSEQ multiplex PCR, and TCRdb holds only the in-frame ones, with some missing. The V and J calls and clone size were taken over from that table, and D and trimming were inferred from the DNA. Here the sample spans approximately 440,000 clones, 90% being singletons. This record belongs to a study of blood T cell repertoires in COVID-19. Study details: Material from acute and convalescent COVID-19 was sourced from the United States, Italy and Spain.

Grouping used clinical history reported by participants in a survey and questionnaire. Sequencing used PBMCs or T cells enriched from blood (not recorded which). The clonotype was recovered from a man aged 18-30 years who had recovered from COVID-19.

This CDR3 reads CSASQGEVQPQHF. CDR3 sequence (DNA): TGCAGTGCTAGTCAGGGGGAGGTTCAGCCCCAGCATTTT. The V and J genes are TRBV20-1 and TRBJ1-5; 7 bases line up with TRBD1. Germline-derived CDR1 and CDR2 are DFQATT and SNEGSKA (reference sequence). Trimming removed 3 bases from V and 6 bases from J; junction bases left unmatched: 5. CDR3 length: 13 residues.